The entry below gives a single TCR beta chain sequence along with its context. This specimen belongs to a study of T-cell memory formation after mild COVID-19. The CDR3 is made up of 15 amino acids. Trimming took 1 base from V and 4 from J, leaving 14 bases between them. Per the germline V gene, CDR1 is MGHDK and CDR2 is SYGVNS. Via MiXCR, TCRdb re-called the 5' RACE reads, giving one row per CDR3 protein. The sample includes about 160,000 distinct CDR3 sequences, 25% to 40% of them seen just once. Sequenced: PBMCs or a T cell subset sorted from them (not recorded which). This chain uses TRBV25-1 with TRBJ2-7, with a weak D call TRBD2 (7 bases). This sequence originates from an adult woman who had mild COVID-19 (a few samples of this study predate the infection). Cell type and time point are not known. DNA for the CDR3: TGTGCCAGCAGTGAATCGGCGGGGGACAATTACGAGCAGTACTTC. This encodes CASSESAGDNYEQYF.